This T cell receptor beta chain was obtained from a study of T cell clones after liver transplantation (dated by TCRdb to between 2019 and 2020). Concerning the study at large: The samples were obtained from ITN030ST, a randomized trial that attempted immunosuppression withdrawal within 2 years after liver transplantation. Donor-reactive T cell clones were identified by TCRbeta sequencing following a pre-transplant mixed lymphocyte reaction and were subsequently tracked in post-transplant blood. Third party-reactive TCRbeta sequences from pre-transplant MLRs were also identified as an antigen-independent comparator for donor-reactive sequences. Of the eight recipients, a few were HCV-positive, while the remaining recipients had been transplanted for non-autoimmune, non-viral indications. Subjects received no induction therapy and standard immunosuppression until randomization at 12-24 months post-transplant. Tolerance was defined as complete withdrawal of immunosuppression for at least one year without a rise in liver enzymes beyond twice the upper limit of normal. Blood samples were collected pre-transplant, pre-randomization before withdrawal, and post-randomization after either complete withdrawal or failed withdrawal. The study cohort included 8 liver transplant recipients, of whom 3 were classified as tolerant and 5 as non-tolerant. Paper-wide results and their limitations: The conclusions were preliminary, being limited by small, heterogeneous patient numbers and by non-standardized post-transplant time points. In a couple of subjects, low numbers of available donor cells limited the measurable donor-reactive repertoire. A greater decline was seen for donor-reactive sequences than for third party-reactive sequences, suggesting partial antigen-specific deletion unrelated to withdrawal success. After accounting for repertoire turnover, donor-reactive detection was significantly reduced in 7 of 8 subjects for CD4 and 8 of 8 for CD8. Because no allograft tissue specimens were available, donor-reactive T cells may have migrated into the graft instead of being deleted. A significant post-transplant decrease in circulating donor-reactive CD4 TCRbeta sequences was observed in most of the 8 subjects, irrespective of tolerance or HCV status.

Concerning this clone: It has no known antigen specificity. No base quality values were provided; no much bigger clone lies one nucleotide off.

Cut back by 2 bases and 5 bases, the V and J ends lie 7 bases apart. The germline V gene gives CDR1 as ENHRY and CDR2 as SYGVKD. From the cysteine through the phenylalanine, the CDR3 covers 12 amino acids. The sequence is cut down to CDR3 DNA, 36 bases in frame from base 1. Unstimulated PBMCs, after thawing, were stained for CD3, CD4 and CD8 and then FACS-sorted into CD3+CD4+ and CD3+CD8+ populations. Each of the 8 studied subjects was randomized to immunosuppression withdrawal. The Qiagen DNeasy Blood and Tissue Kit was used to isolate genomic DNA. Frozen genomic DNA underwent high-throughput TCRbeta CDR3 sequencing by immunoSEQ, including PCR amplification, mapping, bias correction and internal controls. The authors' pipeline ran thus. Productive rearrangements were kept, and unique TCRbeta sequences were defined by CDR3 nucleotide sequence plus V and J gene. For a sequence to be called donor-reactive, it needed a frequency of at least 0.01% and at least 5-fold expansion in CFSE-low cells compared with unstimulated pre-transplant cells. Minimum frequency thresholds were set for each subject on the basis of the unstimulated sample with the lowest template count, so that a detection power of at least 90% was ensured. Jensen-Shannon divergence between the top 1000 TCRbeta sequences post- versus pre-transplant served as the measure of repertoire turnover. Two-sided Fisher's exact tests were used to test for changes in the detection of donor-reactive sequences. In its TCRdb copy, this immuneACCESS table keeps in-frame sequences only and misses some clones. Where compared with another copy, unresolved V genes explain less than half of these, and the others have no known cause. That table furnishes V, J and clone size, whereas the DNA furnished D and trimming. This sample comprises under 35,000 clones, about 93% of them detected only once. About 25% of the sample is taken by the ten largest.

This specimen consisted of CD8+ T cells from blood, obtained 12 months after liver transplant. This sequence was found in a human patient who received a liver transplant. In transplant recipients, some T cells may be of donor rather than host origin. The receptor chain draws on TRBV10-3 and TRBJ2-7; TRBD1 is possibly the D segment (6 matching bases). The nucleotide sequence is TGTGCCATCAGTGAGACAGGGAACGAGCAGTACTTC. It specifies CAISETGNEQYF.